One and the same sample provided the 14 T cell receptor beta chains below, sequenced in a study of T cells expressing NK-cell markers. TCRdb reprocessed the 5' RACE reads; each CDR3 protein has one entry and no DNA is given. The table for this sample gives roughly 430,000 distinct CDR3 sequences. Sample: blood T cells: a sorted CD56 or NKG2C T cell subset, CD4+ or CD8+ T cells, or bulk PBMC T cells (not recorded which). Source of these receptors: a woman aged 18 to 75 in good health.

This sequence joins TRBV7-2 and TRBJ1-1. The germline V gene encodes CDR1 SGHTA and CDR2 FQGNSA. CDR3 length: 14 residues. CDR3 sequence reads: CASSLSFMNTEAFF.

The chain combines TRBV20-1 with TRBJ2-1; the D call of TRBD2 rests on TCRdb alone, since no DNA is present to check it. Germline V gene data show CDR1 as DFQATT and CDR2 as SNEGSKA (reference sequence). This CDR3 has 14 amino acids. The CDR3 region is CSALADLSYNEQFF.

The chain employs TRBV29-1 and TRBJ1-1. This CDR3 has 12 residues. CDR1 is SQVTM and CDR2 is ANQGSEA in the germline V gene. The CDR3 here is CSVGDLNTEAFF.

The rearrangement links TRBV5-4 to TRBJ1-1; checking the TCRdb D call of TRBD1 is not possible without DNA. The CDR3 extends over 16 amino acids. Germline-derived CDR1 and CDR2 are SGHNT and YYREEE (reference sequence). The CDR3 loop reads CASSFPNSRQGTEAFF.

The rearrangement links TRBV15 to TRBJ2-1; TCRdb selects TRBD2, and the lack of DNA leaves this call unchecked. The CDR3 totals 14 residues. Germline lookup yields CDR1 LNHNV and CDR2 YYDKDF (reference sequence). This CDR3 is CATETSGGAYEQFF. Full variable domain (remainder filled in from reference TRBV15 and TRBJ2-1): DAMVIQNPRYQVTQFGKPVTLSCSQTLNHNVMYWYQQKSSQAPKLLFHYYDKDFNNEADTPDNFQSRRPNTSFCFLDIRSPGLGDTAMYLCATETSGGAYEQFFGPGTRLTVL.

The chain carries TRBV12-3 or TRBV12-4 and TRBJ2-7; TCRdb reports TRBD1, a call that lacks DNA to check it against. The CDR3 extends over 13 amino acids. CDR3: CASGTGGTYEQYF.

The chain is built from TRBV12-3 or TRBV12-4 and TRBJ1-5. The CDR3 consists of 12 residues. This CDR3 is CASSFNNQPQHF.

This chain's CDR3 is CASSLASVGNTGELFF. The chain recombines TRBV7-2 with TRBJ2-2. Germline loops: CDR1 SGHTA, CDR2 FQGNSA. This CDR3 is 16 amino acids long.

The chain combines TRBV18 with TRBJ1-1. CDR3 length equals 15 residues. Per germline, CDR1 KGHSH and CDR2 LQKENI. This chain's CDR3 is CASSSPVGLGTEAFF.

This chain uses TRBV19 with TRBJ2-3; absent DNA, TCRdb's TRBD1 call cannot be checked. Germline V gene lookup returns CDR1 LNHDA and CDR2 SQIVND (reference sequence). The CDR3 has 14 residues. CDR3 sequence: CASTPGRLGDTQYF.

The chain joins TRBV29-1 to TRBJ2-7; TCRdb designates TRBD2, a call that cannot be tested without DNA. The CDR3 consists of 13 residues. The germline gives CDR1 SQVTM, CDR2 ANQGSEA. The CDR3 loop is CSALGSGLGEQYF.

The chain joins TRBV30 to TRBJ1-1; lacking DNA, the TRBD1 call made by TCRdb goes unchecked. Germline V lookup: CDR1 GTSNPN, CDR2 SVGIG (reference sequence). This CDR3 is built from 14 residues. CDR3: CAWSRQPMNTEAFF.

The chain carries TRBV6-2 or TRBV6-3 and TRBJ2-2. The CDR3 contains 13 residues. In germline, CDR1 is MNHEY, CDR2 SVGEGT. CDR3 in amino acids: CASSDRVTGELFF.

The chain has TRBV7-2 and TRBJ1-1; the TRBD1 assignment by TCRdb is unverifiable without DNA. This CDR3 has 17 residues. Germline-derived CDR1 and CDR2 are SGHTA and FQGNSA. The CDR3 is CASSLRAGGQGNTEAFF. Drawing the rest from reference TRBV7-2 and TRBJ1-1, the complete variable domain is GAGVSQSPSNKVTEKGKDVELRCDPISGHTALYWYRQSLGQGLEFLIYFQGNSAPDKSGLPSDRFSAERTGGSVSTLTIQRTQQEDSAVYLCASSLRAGGQGNTEAFFGQGTRLTVV.